This T cell receptor beta chain was sequenced during a study of cytomegalovirus exposure and HLA in healthy donors. Broader study findings: The tendency of first-cohort TCR clusters to co-occur in the 120 validation repertoires was the finding of a later analysis.

With respect to this clone: Antigen unknown.

This CDR3 is 14 amino acids long. Germline V gene data show CDR1 as LNHDA and CDR2 as SQIVND (reference sequence). Trimming removed 4 bases from V and 1 base from J, with 10 bases in between. Measured with immunoSEQ multiplex PCR; TCRdb has only the in-frame clones, and not every one. The profile shows about 150,000 clones, more than 70% of them singletons. V usage is TRBV19 and J usage is TRBJ1-1; D is unresolved. The sequenced material came from PBMCs. The sequence derives from a man aged 18-30 years in good health and CMV-seronegative. The CDR3 DNA follows: TGTGCCAGTAGTAACGGAGGCGGGAACACTGAAGCTTTCTTT. It encodes CASSNGGGNTEAFF. The full variable domain, in which reference TRBV19 and TRBJ1-1 provide the parts outside the CDR3, is DGGITQSPKYLFRKEGQNVTLSCEQNLNHDAMYWYRQDPGQGLRLIYYSQIVNDFQKGDIAEGYSVSREKKESFPLTVTSAQKNPTAFYLCASSNGGGNTEAFFGQGTRLTVV.